One TCR beta chain is described in this entry. This entry belongs to a study of T cells in Graves' hyperthyroidism and ophthalmopathy. Template material for amplifying TCR beta CDR3 regions consisted of RNA transcripts. HTBI primers were employed in a first-round RT-PCR of the TCR CDR3. TCRdb passed the multiplex PCR reads through MiXCR, listing each CDR3 protein once. The sample lists a few hundred thousand distinct CDR3 sequences; more than 45% were seen once. Germline V gene sequence: CDR1 SGDLS, CDR2 YYNGEE. The CDR3 has 11 residues. Trimming left V 3 bases short and J 8 bases short, with 8 bases between.

Sequencing was done on a sample of peripheral blood or thyroid tissue (not recorded which). The chain has TRBV9 and TRBJ1-2; D gene unclear. This TCR derives from an adult woman with Graves' disease, either hyperthyroidism or ophthalmopathy (not recorded which). Written as DNA, the CDR3 is TGTGCCAGCAGCGACCAGGACGGCTACACCTTC. Translated, it gives CASSDQDGYTF.